A selection of T cell receptor beta chains follows, all from one sample in a study of blood T cell repertoires in COVID-19. Profiled with immunoSEQ multiplex PCR; TCRdb holds only in-frame clones, not every one. Among hundreds of thousands of clones listed, 70% to 90% were seen once. Sequencing used PBMCs or T cells enriched from blood (not recorded which). These receptors all stem from a man aged 25-45 years who had recovered from COVID-19. Both conserved end residues are part of each CDR3. A D gene is named only where the DNA matches it firmly. Clone sizes are given selectively: once, few, many, or a class where the clone is expanded.

TRBJ1-1	-	-	TRBV11-3	CASSLVPPGQNTEAFF	TGTGCCAGCAGCTTAGTTCCCCCGGGACAGAACACTGAAGCTTTCTTT
TRBJ1-2	TRBD1	once	TRBV4-3	CASSQDTGQGIYGYTF	TGCGCCAGCAGCCAAGACACGGGACAGGGCATCTATGGCTACACCTTC
TRBJ2-5	TRBD1	-	TRBV4-1	CASSQVGTGGETQYF	TGCGCCAGCAGCCAAGTGGGGACAGGGGGAGAGACCCAGTACTTC
TRBJ1-1	-	-	TRBV5-8	CASRLYSEAFF	TGTGCCAGCAGATTGTACTCTGAAGCTTTCTTT
TRBJ1-1	-	-	TRBV6-5	CASSYSDRLGDTEAFF	TGTGCCAGCAGTTACTCTGACAGGTTGGGAGACACTGAAGCTTTCTTT
TRBJ1-3	-	-	TRBV7-2	CASSLSSIQGRGNTIYF	TGTGCCAGCAGCTTATCTTCAATACAGGGTCGTGGAAACACCATATATTTT
TRBJ1-3	-	few	TRBV18	CASSRGTGGNTIYF	TGTGCCAGCTCACGCGGGACGGGTGGAAACACCATATATTTT
TRBJ1-1	-	once	TRBV18	CASSRGSVGDTEAFF	TGTGCCAGCTCCAGGGGTTCGGTAGGGGACACTGAAGCTTTCTTT
TRBJ2-7	-	-	TRBV6-5	CASSREAGSYEQYF	TGTGCCAGCAGTAGGGAGGCGGGCTCCTACGAGCAGTACTTC
TRBJ2-3	TRBD2	-	TRBV7-8	CASSAPPTGGTTDTQYF	TGTGCCAGCAGCGCCCCCCCCACCGGGGGGACCACAGATACGCAGTATTTT
TRBJ2-1	TRBD2	-	TRBV27	CASSLRLAGAFNEQFF	TGTGCCAGCAGTTTACGCCTAGCGGGGGCGTTCAATGAGCAGTTCTTC
TRBJ1-2	-	-	TRBV27	CASSLSAGETNYGYTF	TGTGCCAGCAGTTTATCGGCAGGGGAAACTAACTATGGCTACACCTTC
TRBJ2-3	-	-	TRBV29-1	CSASGTPKEYTQYF	TGCAGCGCCTCCGGGACACCAAAAGAGTATACGCAGTATTTT
TRBJ2-3	-	-	TRBV11-2	CASSLVTAGTSTDTQYF	TGTGCCAGCAGCTTAGTAACCGCCGGGACTAGCACAGATACGCAGTATTTT
TRBJ1-5	-	-	TRBV4-1	CASSQVLNQPQHF	TGCGCCAGCAGCCAAGTATTAAATCAGCCCCAGCATTTT
TRBJ1-2	-	-	TRBV3-1/TRBV3-2	CASSPRANYGYTF	TGTGCCAGCAGCCCACGCGCGAACTATGGCTACACCTTC
TRBJ2-7	TRBD1	-	TRBV24-1	CATSDAGTGGYEQYF	TGTGCCACCAGTGACGCCGGGACAGGGGGCTACGAGCAGTACTTC
TRBJ2-7	TRBD2	-	TRBV27	CASSYGGGYEQYF	TGTGCCAGCAGTTATGGGGGGGGATACGAGCAGTACTTC
TRBJ2-3	-	-	TRBV27	CASRFSGQADTQYF	TGTGCCAGCAGGTTCTCAGGGCAGGCAGATACGCAGTATTTT
TRBJ2-7	-	once	TRBV7-2	CASSFDARYSYEQYF	TGTGCCAGCAGCTTTGACGCTAGATACTCCTACGAGCAGTACTTC
TRBJ1-1	TRBD1	-	TRBV11-2	CASSLRQGRDTEAFF	TGTGCCAGCAGCTTACGACAGGGGAGGGACACTGAAGCTTTCTTT
TRBJ2-1	TRBD2	-	TRBV9	CASSVDRAGYNEQFF	TGTGCCAGCAGCGTAGACCGAGCGGGGTACAATGAGCAGTTCTTC
TRBJ1-1	TRBD1	-	TRBV29-1	CSARQGGETEAFF	TGCAGCGCTAGACAGGGCGGGGAAACTGAAGCTTTCTTT
TRBJ2-7	TRBD1	-	TRBV2	CASRTGGSYEQYF	TGTGCCAGCCGGACAGGGGGCTCCTACGAGCAGTACTTC
TRBJ2-3	TRBD2	-	TRBV4-1	CASSPGVLASGASTDTQYF	TGCGCCAGCAGCCCAGGGGTTCTCGCTAGCGGGGCTAGCACAGATACGCAGTATTTT
TRBJ2-3	-	-	TRBV3-1/TRBV3-2	CASRSSTKDTQYF	TGTGCCAGCAGGTCTTCTACTAAGGATACGCAGTATTTT
TRBJ1-4	-	-	TRBV7-9	CASSLPQARLFF	TGTGCCAGCAGCTTACCGCAGGCCCGGCTGTTTTTT
TRBJ1-1	-	-	TRBV5-4	CASSLVRGEGTEAFF	TGTGCCAGCAGCTTGGTGCGGGGCGAGGGCACTGAAGCTTTCTTT
TRBJ1-5	TRBD1	-	TRBV5-3	CARSTGTGDVSF	TGTGCCAGAAGCACAGGGACAGGGGATGTTTCATTT
TRBJ1-2	-	-	TRBV7-9	CASRLENYGYTF	TGTGCCAGCAGACTAGAGAACTATGGCTACACCTTC
TRBJ1-2	TRBD1	-	TRBV19	CASSPDRGLDYGYTF	TGTGCCAGTAGTCCAGACAGGGGGCTGGACTATGGCTACACCTTC
TRBJ1-6	TRBD1	few	TRBV2	CASRKGQGSPLHF	TGTGCCAGCAGGAAAGGACAGGGGTCACCCCTCCACTTT
TRBJ2-7	TRBD2	-	TRBV11-2	CASSFTGTNYEQYF	TGTGCCAGCAGCTTCACCGGGACTAACTACGAGCAGTACTTC
TRBJ2-3	-	-	TRBV4-3	CASSQDAGPGLAFQDTQYF	TGCGCCAGCAGCCAAGATGCGGGGCCTGGCCTAGCGTTCCAAGATACGCAGTATTTT